A selection of T cell receptor beta chains follows, all from one sample in a study of T cells in Graves' hyperthyroidism and ophthalmopathy. TCRdb passed the multiplex PCR reads through MiXCR, listing each CDR3 protein once. This sample has about 160,000 distinct CDR3 sequences, with about 9.4% found just once. Specimen: blood. The receptors shown here come from a woman younger than 30 with Graves' hyperthyroidism that later progressed to Graves' ophthalmopathy. CDR3s include the opening cysteine and the closing phenylalanine or tryptophan. D genes are given only for firm matches. The size field is filled for only some rows; it gives once, few, many or a size class.

TRBJ2-1,TRBD2,few,TRBV5-4,TGTGCCAGCAGCTCTACTAGCGGGAGTGGGGAGCAGTTCTTC,CASSSTSGSGEQFF
TRBJ2-7,.,many,TRBV12-3/TRBV12-4,TGTGCCAGCAGTTTTACCCCACCCCCCTCCTACGAGCAGTACTTC,CASSFTPPPSYEQYF
TRBJ1-5,TRBD1,many,TRBV5-6,TGTGCCAGCACTCTAGGGACAGGGGGCAGACAGCCCCAGCATTTT,CASTLGTGGRQPQHF
TRBJ1-1,.,many,TRBV18,TGTGCCAGCTCCCAACTGGGAATGACTGAAGCTTTCTTT,CASSQLGMTEAFF
TRBJ2-1,TRBD2,many,TRBV30,TGTGCCTGGAGTATCCATAGCGGGAGGGCCGCCAATGAGCAGTTCTTC,CAWSIHSGRAANEQFF
TRBJ1-1,TRBD1,many,TRBV25-1,TGTGCCAGCAGTGGGACTCCGGGACAGGGACGTGAAGCTTTCTTT,CASSGTPGQGREAFF
TRBJ2-5,TRBD2,many,TRBV28,TGTGCCAGCAGTACCTCGCGCGGGGGCCAAGAGACCCAGTACTTC,CASSTSRGGQETQYF
TRBJ2-3,.,.,TRBV7-9,TGTGCCAGCAGCTTAGACCGGCAGAGCACAGATACGCAGTATTTT,CASSLDRQSTDTQYF
TRBJ1-5,.,many,TRBV6-1,TGTGCCAGCAGTGAGGGCTCTCAGCCCCAGCATTTT,CASSEGSQPQHF
TRBJ2-3,TRBD2,many,TRBV6-2/TRBV6-3,TGTGCCAGCAGTTACGGGACTAGCGGGGGAGATACGCAGTATTTT,CASSYGTSGGDTQYF
TRBJ2-5,.,few,TRBV20-1,TGCAGTGCTAGTAATCGGGAGACCCAGTACTTC,CSASNRETQYF
TRBJ2-1,.,many,TRBV29-1,TGCAGCGCACGCCGGGGTGGCGATGAGCAGTTCTTC,CSARRGGDEQFF
TRBJ1-4,.,many,TRBV3-1,TGTGCCAGCAGCCCTCCGACAGAGAGGGGAGAAAAACTGTTTTTT,CASSPPTERGEKLFF
TRBJ2-5,.,.,TRBV4-2,TGTGCCAGCAGCCAAGGGAGCGGGACAGCGTACCAAGAGACCCAGTACTTC,CASSQGSGTAYQETQYF
TRBJ2-1,.,many,TRBV5-8,TGTGCCAGCAGCTATGGGGCCAGCTCCTACAATGAGCAGTTCTTC,CASSYGASSYNEQFF
TRBJ2-7,.,many,TRBV15,TGTGCCACCAGCAGACTAGGAGACGAGCAGTACTTC,CATSRLGDEQYF
TRBJ1-2,.,many,TRBV27,TGTGCCAGCAGTTCCCAACCCCGGGGGTACTATGGCTACACCTTC,CASSSQPRGYYGYTF
TRBJ1-3,.,few,TRBV18,TGTGCCAGCTCGCCAGGGACTTCTGGAAACACCATATATTTT,CASSPGTSGNTIYF
TRBJ2-6,.,many,TRBV11-2,TGTGCCAGCAGTTCTACCCGGGGACGTGTCTCTGGGGCCAACGTCCTGACTTTC,CASSSTRGRVSGANVLTF